The subject of this entry is one T cell receptor (beta chain). Its antigen remains unidentified. Target depth was 1 in 200,000 to 1 in 1 million T cells, about 10x per clonotype. TCRdb's copy holds only in-frame clones and misses some; the assay was immunoSEQ multiplex PCR. The sample holds roughly 70,000 clones, around nine tenths seen once. The sample originates from a study of cytotoxic CD8 clonotypes in ibrutinib-treated CLL. The overall study: Mean values per sample were roughly 250,000 productive templates and roughly 90,000 productive rearrangements. Points from the study as a whole: Few clonotypes were public, and these shrank or held steady under treatment. The clonality went up when patients responded to ibrutinib and dropped back toward baseline at progression.

Germline V gene data show CDR1 as KGHSH and CDR2 as LQKENI. This CDR3 is built from 13 residues. The V gene lost 8 bases and the J gene lost 2 bases, with 12 bases spanning the gap. This receptor was obtained from a human donor with chronic lymphocytic leukemia. This specimen was PBMCs, taken after 12 months of ibrutinib treatment. V is TRBV18 and J is TRBJ1-1, with no clear D. The CDR3 spells CASKDSRNTEAFF. The CDR3 nucleotides read TGTGCCAGCAAGGACTCGCGAAACACTGAAGCTTTCTTT. The variable domain in full, with the rest retrieved from reference TRBV18 and TRBJ1-1, is NAGVMQNPRHLVRRRGQEARLRCSPMKGHSHVYWYRQLPEEGLKFMVYLQKENIIDESGMPKERFSAEFPKEGPSILRIQQVVRGDSAAYFCASKDSRNTEAFFGQGTRLTVV.